These 19 T cell receptor beta chains were all obtained from the same sample, sequenced in a study of blood T cell repertoires in COVID-19. TCRdb's table, derived via immunoSEQ multiplex PCR, lists solely in-frame clones and lacks some. This repertoire shows 300,000 to 400,000 clones, around 85% found once; its top ten account for about 1.9%. Sequencing was performed on PBMCs or T cells enriched from blood (not recorded which). Receptors were obtained from a woman in her twenties or thirties who had been exposed to COVID-19.

The chain uses TRBV10-3 and TRBJ2-2; D remains unclear. The V end was cut by 6 bases, the J end by 4 bases, with 9 bases between. Per the germline V gene, CDR1 is ENHRY and CDR2 is SYGVKD. CDR3 length: 13 amino acids. DNA for the CDR3: TGTGCCATCAGGTCCATACTCACCGGGGAGCTGTTTTTT. It translates to CAIRSILTGELFF.

The CDR3 sequence: CAWSVEGREFF. As DNA, the CDR3 is TGTGCCTGGAGTGTTGAGGGTAGGGAGTTCTTC. V usage is TRBV30 and J usage is TRBJ2-1; perhaps TRBD2 as D (5 bases). The germline CDR1 and CDR2 sequences are GTSNPN and SVGIG (reference sequence). This CDR3 is 11 amino acids long. Deletions cut 0 bases from V and 14 bases from J, with 11 bases between.

The rearrangement links TRBV7-2 to TRBJ1-1; 7 bases agree with TRBD1. The CDR3 totals 18 residues. Germline V CDR1 and CDR2: SGHTA, FQGNSA. V gave up 3 bases and J gave up 4 bases; unmatched junction bases: 17. CDR3 in DNA: TGTGCCAGCAGCTTGGCCCGGCGAATACAGGGGACTGGCACTGAAGCTTTCTTT. It encodes CASSLARRIQGTGTEAFF.

The chain links TRBV4-2 to TRBJ2-5, with 10 bases aligning to TRBD1. The CDR3 covers 15 residues. The germline gives CDR1 LGHNA, CDR2 YNFKEQ. The trim removed 1 base at V and 5 bases at J, leaving 4 bases unmatched. The CDR3 DNA reads as TGTGCCAGCAGCCAAGCGACAGGGGGCTGGGAGACCCAGTACTTC. This translates into CASSQATGGWETQYF.

The V call is TRBV7-9, the J call TRBJ1-6; 8 positions agree with TRBD1. With V trimmed by 5 bases and J by 7 bases, 4 bases remained unmatched. This CDR3 has 14 amino acids. Germline V gene data show CDR1 as SEHNR and CDR2 as FQNEAQ (reference sequence). CDR3 bases: TGTGCCAGCAGCATAGACAGGGGAAATTCACCCCTCCACTTT. This translates into CASSIDRGNSPLHF.

The V call is TRBV28, the J call TRBJ1-2; TRBD1 matches at 9 bases. Unmatched junction bases numbered 19, after V lost 4 bases and J lost 7 bases. This CDR3 has 18 amino acids. Looked up from germline, CDR1 is MDHEN and CDR2 is SYDVKM. The CDR3 DNA reads TGTGCCAGCAGTTCAGCCTCCGGGACAGGGCCCTACGGGGGTGGCTACACCTTC. It translates to CASSSASGTGPYGGGYTF.

The V and J genes are TRBV7-6 and TRBJ2-2; perhaps TRBD2 as D (6 bases). V dropped 4 bases and J dropped 3 bases, with 24 bases sitting between them. This CDR3 contains 19 residues. Germline CDR1 is SGHVS and CDR2 is FNYEAQ. CDR3 sequence: CASSSNRDSSRLYTGELFF. Here the CDR3 DNA reads TGTGCCAGCAGCTCCAACCGGGACTCTTCACGTCTATACACCGGGGAGCTGTTTTTT.

The gene calls are TRBV27 and TRBJ1-5; D unclear. This CDR3 spans 13 amino acids. The V gene's germline CDR1 is MNHEY and CDR2 SMNVEV (reference sequence). The germline V and J ends were trimmed by 4 bases and 11 bases, with 15 bases remaining between them. This chain's CDR3 is CASSSEVPGTQHF. CDR3 sequence (DNA): TGTGCCAGCAGTTCAGAAGTCCCGGGGACCCAGCATTTT.

This chain links TRBV19 with TRBJ2-4; 9 bases are a match to TRBD2. CDR3 length: 15 residues. The ends lost 6 bases at V and 4 bases at J; junction bases unmatched: 7. Germline V gene sequence: CDR1 LNHDA, CDR2 SQIVND (reference sequence). CDR3 nucleotide sequence: TGTGCCAGTAGGGCGGCTAGCGGGGCGAAAAACATTCAGTACTTC. Translation: CASRAASGAKNIQYF.

Here the CDR3 reads CASSQEGTGNEKLFF. CDR3 in DNA: TGCGCCAGCAGCCAAGAGGGGACAGGGAATGAAAAACTGTTTTTT. The rearrangement uses TRBV4-3 and TRBJ1-4, with 9 bases matching TRBD1. Trimming removed 0 bases from V and 5 bases from J; junction bases left unmatched: 1. This CDR3 is 15 amino acids long. Germline loops: CDR1 LGHNA, CDR2 YSLEER.

The chain has TRBV6-1 and TRBJ2-3, with D maybe TRBD1 (7 bases). This CDR3 region has 16 residues. Looked up from germline, CDR1 is MNHNS and CDR2 is SASEGT. The V gene lost 2 bases and the J gene lost 1 base, with 13 bases spanning the gap. The CDR3 sequence: CASSERPRGGTDTQYF. CDR3 DNA sequence: TGTGCCAGCAGTGAAAGGCCCAGGGGGGGCACAGATACGCAGTATTTT.

Worth noting for this clone: The junction departs from the called germline gene at one end, perhaps through a read error. The rearrangement links TRBV7-7 to TRBJ2-2; D is perhaps TRBD1 or TRBD2 (5 bases each). Germline CDR1 is SSHAT and CDR2 is FNYEAQ (reference sequence). The CDR3 totals 15 residues. As DNA, the CDR3 is TGTGCTAGCAGCTTAGGGGATTACGGGGCCGGGGAGCTGTTTTTT. This gives the protein CASSLGDYGAGELFF.

This chain uses TRBV28 with TRBJ2-2, with D perhaps TRBD2 (6 bases). V was trimmed by 5 bases and J by 6 bases, leaving 25 bases between them. The CDR3 runs 18 residues. CDR1 and CDR2 (germline): MDHEN, SYDVKM. As DNA, the CDR3 is TGTGCCAGCAGTCCCCGCCCGCGCGGGACTTACACTCCCGGGGAGCTGTTTTTT. This translates into CASSPRPRGTYTPGELFF.

The chain couples TRBV10-3 to TRBJ1-1; 7 bases are a match to TRBD1. The CDR3 is made up of 16 amino acids. Germline V gene sequence: CDR1 ENHRY, CDR2 SYGVKD. V shed 6 bases, J shed 0 bases, and the junction held 10 bases outside the gene matches. CDR3 residues: CAIRNPGQPLNTEAFF. CDR3 DNA: TGTGCCATCAGAAATCCGGGACAGCCCTTGAACACTGAAGCTTTCTTT.

V and J are TRBV5-1 and TRBJ1-1, with D perhaps matching TRBD1 (5 bases). Trimming took off 4 bases at V and 4 bases at J, with 17 bases between the two ends. Per the germline V gene, CDR1 is SGHRS and CDR2 is YFSETQ. The CDR3 runs to 15 residues. CDR3 amino acids: CASSQRAGGGTEAFF. The CDR3 DNA reads TGCGCCAGCAGCCAGAGGGCCGGGGGGGGCACTGAAGCTTTCTTT.

The chain carries TRBV4-1 and TRBJ2-7; D may be TRBD1 (6 bases). CDR1 and CDR2 (germline): MGHRA, YSYEKL. The CDR3 sequence is 15 residues long. The V gene lost 1 base and the J gene lost 2 bases, with 12 bases spanning the gap. The CDR3 here is CASSQAGTLTYEQYF. CDR3 nucleotides: TGCGCCAGCAGCCAAGCCGGGACACTAACCTACGAGCAGTACTTC.

This sequence joins TRBV2 and TRBJ2-3, with D perhaps TRBD2 (5 bases). Between the trimmed V and J ends, which lost 6 bases and 7 bases, there was a span of 8 bases. This CDR3 has 11 amino acids. Germline-derived CDR1 and CDR2 are SNHLY and FYNNEI. CDR3 nucleotide sequence: TGTGCCAGCAGGAGGGTTAATACGCAGTATTTT. Its translation is CASRRVNTQYF.

The V call is TRBV10-3, the J call TRBJ2-3; tentatively, D is TRBD2 (5 bases). This CDR3 contains 14 residues. The germline V gene has CDR1 ENHRY and CDR2 SYGVKD. V was trimmed by 7 bases and J by 4 bases, leaving 15 bases between them. CDR3 sequence reads: CAIKLRADADTQYF. The CDR3 coding sequence is TGTGCCATCAAGCTCAGAGCGGATGCAGATACGCAGTATTTT.

The rearrangement uses TRBV3-1 (or the pseudogene TRBV3-2) and TRBJ2-6, with 8 nucleotides matching TRBD1. Germline V lookup: CDR1 LGHDT, CDR2 YNNKEL (reference sequence). V trimming: 0 bases; J trimming: 0 bases; junction bases outside the gene matches: 1. The CDR3 has 17 amino acids. CDR3 nucleotides: TGTGCCAGCAGCCAAGAGGGGACAGGCTCTGGGGCCAACGTCCTGACTTTC. Encoded protein: CASSQEGTGSGANVLTF.